The 25 T cell receptor beta chains reported below all come from one sample, sequenced in a study of blood T cell repertoires in COVID-19. Sequenced by immunoSEQ multiplex PCR; TCRdb stores in-frame clones only, minus some. The repertoire has 200,000 to 300,000 clones, roughly 91% of them found once; the top ten carry roughly 3.7%. Sample: PBMCs or T cells enriched from blood (not recorded which). All receptors come from a woman in her 30s who had recovered from COVID-19.

The gene calls are TRBV9 and TRBJ2-3; possible D gene TRBD2, 6 bases. Germline CDR1 is SGDLS and CDR2 is YYNGEE. V lost 1 base to trimming and J lost 3 bases, with 12 bases between them. The length of the CDR3 is 15 residues. This chain's CDR3 is CASSVRDLRTDTQYF. The CDR3 nucleotides read TGTGCCAGCAGCGTAAGGGACTTGAGAACAGATACGCAGTATTTT.

The rearrangement joins TRBV28 to TRBJ1-2, with D perhaps TRBD1 (5 bases). V lost 1 base, J lost 8 bases, and 14 bases lay in between. The CDR3 runs to 14 residues. From germline, CDR1 is MDHEN and CDR2 SYDVKM. The CDR3 region has the DNA TGTGCCAGCAGTTTATTACAGGTGCTGGGCGGCTACACCTTC. It translates to CASSLLQVLGGYTF.

This clone was recorded a few times. This chain's CDR3 is CASSFLDLAGAGYEQYF. The CDR3 DNA is TGTGCCAGCAGTTTCCTCGACTTGGCGGGAGCGGGATACGAGCAGTACTTC. V and J are TRBV28 and TRBJ2-7; the match to TRBD2 covers 7 bases. The V gene's germline CDR1 is MDHEN and CDR2 SYDVKM. With V trimmed by 3 bases and J by 4 bases, 15 bases remained unmatched. This CDR3 region has 17 residues.

The chain uses TRBV6-6 and TRBJ2-1; tentatively, D is TRBD1 (6 bases). Trimming cost V 2 bases and J 8 bases, with 13 bases left between them. CDR3 length: 14 residues. Germline V gene sequence: CDR1 MNHNY, CDR2 SVGAGI (reference sequence). The CDR3 spells CASSYGTRGDEQFF. The CDR3 coding sequence is TGTGCCAGCAGTTACGGAACCAGGGGTGATGAGCAGTTCTTC.

This clone occurred a few times. The CDR3 loop is CSASRGSGAEAFF. CDR3 nucleotides: TGCAGTGCTAGTAGGGGGAGCGGTGCTGAAGCTTTCTTT. V and J are TRBV20-1 and TRBJ1-1, with D possibly TRBD1 on 6 matching bases. Trimming took off 3 bases at V and 6 bases at J, with 14 bases between the two ends. The CDR3 has 13 residues. Germline lookup yields CDR1 DFQATT and CDR2 SNEGSKA (reference sequence).

The chain carries TRBV5-4 and TRBJ1-6; 8 bases align to TRBD1. After removal of 4 bases from V and 8 bases from J, the junction contained 5 bases not matched to a gene. The CDR3 runs 14 residues. From germline, CDR1 is SGHNT and CDR2 YYREEE (reference sequence). The CDR3 DNA reads TGTGCCAGCAGCCAAAACAGGGGGGATTCACCCCTCCACTTT. Amino acid sequence: CASSQNRGDSPLHF.

The rearrangement uses TRBV6-2 or TRBV6-3 and TRBJ2-1; no definite D call. Trimming took off 6 bases at V and 7 bases at J, with 13 bases between the two ends. Per germline, CDR1 MNHEY and CDR2 SVGEGT. CDR3 length: 13 residues. The CDR3 spells CASSLSTFNEQFF. The CDR3 bases are TGTGCCAGCAGCCTCTCGACATTTAATGAGCAGTTCTTC.

The gene calls are TRBV9 and TRBJ2-1, with D unresolved. CDR1 and CDR2 (germline): SGDLS, YYNGEE. Trimming stripped 5 bases from V and 7 bases from J, with 13 bases between. The CDR3 length is 13 residues. Here the CDR3 reads CASSATTLNEQFF. The CDR3 DNA is TGTGCCAGCAGTGCGACGACTCTAAATGAGCAGTTCTTC.

The chain joins TRBV12-3 or TRBV12-4 to TRBJ1-3, with D tentatively TRBD1 (6 bases). The CDR3 sequence is 13 residues long. Trimming left V 3 bases short and J 3 bases short, with 6 bases between. The CDR3 protein is CASSFRGGNTIYF. CDR3 nucleotides: TGTGCCAGCAGTTTCAGGGGTGGAAACACCATATATTTT.

This sequence joins TRBV7-2 and TRBJ2-7; 10 nucleotides align to TRBD2. The CDR3 is made up of 15 amino acids. Germline V gene data show CDR1 as SGHTA and CDR2 as FQGNSA. J lost 0 bases, V lost 2 bases, and 1 base had no gene match. DNA of the CDR3: TGTGCCAGCAGCTTAACTAGCGGGGACTCCTACGAGCAGTACTTC. It yields the protein CASSLTSGDSYEQYF.

J is TRBJ2-2 and V is TRBV24-1; no clear D gene. The germline CDR1 and CDR2 sequences are KGHDR and SFDVKD. The CDR3 is made up of 17 amino acids. Trimming took off 3 bases at V and 0 bases at J, with 13 bases between the two ends. CDR3: CATSDRKSDSNTGELFF. Written as DNA, the CDR3 is TGTGCCACCAGTGATCGAAAGTCAGACTCGAACACCGGGGAGCTGTTTTTT.

The V and J genes are TRBV13 and TRBJ2-7, with D perhaps matching TRBD1 (6 bases). CDR1 is PRHDT, CDR2 FYEKMQ, per germline (reference sequence). Deletions cut 3 bases from V and 3 bases from J, with 21 bases between. This CDR3 spans 17 amino acids. The CDR3 is CASSLGLTGGNYYEQYF. Written as DNA, the CDR3 is TGTGCCAGCAGCTTGGGGTTGACAGGTGGGAACTACTACGAGCAGTACTTC.

The chain uses TRBV18 and TRBJ1-2, with 7 bases fitting TRBD1. The CDR3 is made up of 14 amino acids. In germline, CDR1 is KGHSH, CDR2 LQKENI. The V and J ends lost 4 bases and 5 bases, in that order; junction bases with no gene match: 7. CDR3 DNA sequence: TGTGCCAGCTCACACCCCGGGACAGCATATGGCTACACCTTC. Translating gives CASSHPGTAYGYTF.

The gene calls are TRBV28 and TRBJ2-3, with 11 bases fitting TRBD2. This CDR3 contains 18 residues. With 3 bases clipped from V and 1 base from J, the junction kept 9 bases outside the gene matches. From germline, CDR1 is MDHEN and CDR2 SYDVKM. CDR3 sequence (DNA): TGTGCCAGCAGTTTTGCACTAGCGGGAGTGGGCGGCACAGATACGCAGTATTTT. Its translation is CASSFALAGVGGTDTQYF.

J is TRBJ2-3 and V is TRBV7-9; D possibly corresponds to TRBD2 (5 bases). The CDR3 covers 12 residues. The V end was cut by 7 bases, the J end by 4 bases, with 9 bases between. Germline CDR1 reads SEHNR; CDR2 reads FQNEAQ (reference sequence). The CDR3 spells CASTTRADTQYF. In nucleotides, the CDR3 is TGTGCCAGCACCACGAGGGCAGATACGCAGTATTTT.

The genes are TRBV18 and TRBJ1-3; maybe TRBD1 (5 bases). The germline V gene has CDR1 KGHSH and CDR2 LQKENI. There are 17 residues in the CDR3. With 2 bases removed from V and 0 bases from J, the gap between germline ends came to 14 bases. The CDR3 here is CASSPERGLYSGNTIYF. CDR3 nucleotides: TGTGCCAGCTCACCAGAAAGGGGCCTATACTCTGGAAACACCATATATTTT.

CDR3 DNA: TGTGCCAGCTCCCCGGGTAGTGATAGCTTCCCCGGGTGGACCGGGGAGCTGTTTTTT. Translating it yields CASSPGSDSFPGWTGELFF. This chain uses TRBV14 with TRBJ2-2; D unclear. Germline assignment: CDR1 SGHDN and CDR2 FVKESK. CDR3 size: 19 residues. The germline V and J ends were trimmed by 8 bases and 5 bases, with 30 bases remaining between them.

The sample holds one count of this clone. V gene TRBV9 combines with J gene TRBJ2-5, with D tentatively TRBD2 (6 bases). V lost 3 bases and J lost 5, with 17 bases in between. The CDR3 totals 15 residues. Germline V gene data show CDR1 as SGDLS and CDR2 as YYNGEE. This CDR3 is CASSASGTASETQYF. CDR3 in DNA: TGTGCCAGCAGCGCTTCCGGGACTGCCTCGGAGACCCAGTACTTC.

The table lists this clone with a few counts. V gene TRBV6-5 combines with J gene TRBJ1-2; a possible D gene is TRBD1 (5 bases). This CDR3 is 14 amino acids long. Trimming removed 2 bases at V and 8 bases at J, with 15 bases between. Per the germline V gene, CDR1 is MNHEY and CDR2 is SVGAGI. The CDR3 sequence is CASSYQGGRLGYTF. The CDR3 DNA sequence: TGTGCCAGCAGTTACCAGGGCGGGAGACTAGGCTACACCTTC.

J is TRBJ2-4 and V is TRBV7-2, with 11 bases identical to TRBD1. The CDR3 loop spans 18 amino acids. From germline, CDR1 is SGHTA and CDR2 FQGNSA. V dropped 0 bases and J dropped 4; count of bases not matched to a gene: 8. In nucleotides, the CDR3 is TGTGCCAGCAGCTTAGCGATTGAAGGGGACAGGGGGAAAAACATTCAGTACTTC. This encodes CASSLAIEGDRGKNIQYF.

The chain has TRBV19 and TRBJ2-1, with TRBD2 identical over 8 bases. The V and J ends lost 2 bases and 5 bases, in that order; junction bases with no gene match: 2. CDR1 and CDR2 from the germline V gene are LNHDA and SQIVND (reference sequence). The CDR3 is 14 amino acids. The CDR3 nucleotides read TGTGCCAGTAGTATAAGCGGGGGTCACAATGAGCAGTTCTTC. Its translation is CASSISGGHNEQFF. Full variable domain (missing parts from reference TRBV19 and TRBJ2-1): DGGITQSPKYLFRKEGQNVTLSCEQNLNHDAMYWYRQDPGQGLRLIYYSQIVNDFQKGDIAEGYSVSREKKESFPLTVTSAQKNPTAFYLCASSISGGHNEQFFGPGTRLTVL.

At least ten counts were recorded for this clone. This chain uses TRBV6-2 or TRBV6-3 with TRBJ2-3; TRBD1 aligns across 8 bases. The length of the CDR3 is 15 residues. Germline CDR1 reads MNHEY; CDR2 reads SVGEGT. With 1 base clipped from V and 6 bases from J, the junction kept 6 bases outside the gene matches. DNA for the CDR3: TGTGCCAGCAGTTACTACCGACAGGGGCTGGATACGCAGTATTTT. Residues: CASSYYRQGLDTQYF.

The chain has TRBV18 and TRBJ1-5; D not certain. Per the germline V gene, CDR1 is KGHSH and CDR2 is LQKENI. Trimming removed 6 bases from V and 3 bases from J, with 9 bases in between. The CDR3 is 13 residues long. The CDR3 bases are TGTGCCAGCTCGGCGGGGTCCAATCAGCCCCAGCATTTT. Residues: CASSAGSNQPQHF.

This clone was counted a few times. The rearrangement links TRBV6-2 or TRBV6-3 to TRBJ2-7; 8 bases map to TRBD2. Germline V CDR1 and CDR2: MNHEY, SVGEGT. Trimming cost V 2 bases and J 3 bases; bases outside gene matches: 6. CDR3 length: 15 residues. The CDR3 reads CASSYPGGANYEQYF. CDR3 nucleotide sequence: TGTGCCAGCAGTTACCCCGGGGGGGCCAACTACGAGCAGTACTTC.

This clone was detected many times. The V and J genes are TRBV18 and TRBJ2-7, with D tentatively TRBD2 (6 bases). Germline CDR1 reads KGHSH; CDR2 reads LQKENI. V was pared by 4 bases and J by 10 bases, with 23 bases between. The CDR3 covers 15 residues. Written as DNA, the CDR3 is TGTGCCAGCTCACGGCGGGACGACGTCGTTAGGAAACAGTACTTC. Its translation: CASSRRDDVVRKQYF.